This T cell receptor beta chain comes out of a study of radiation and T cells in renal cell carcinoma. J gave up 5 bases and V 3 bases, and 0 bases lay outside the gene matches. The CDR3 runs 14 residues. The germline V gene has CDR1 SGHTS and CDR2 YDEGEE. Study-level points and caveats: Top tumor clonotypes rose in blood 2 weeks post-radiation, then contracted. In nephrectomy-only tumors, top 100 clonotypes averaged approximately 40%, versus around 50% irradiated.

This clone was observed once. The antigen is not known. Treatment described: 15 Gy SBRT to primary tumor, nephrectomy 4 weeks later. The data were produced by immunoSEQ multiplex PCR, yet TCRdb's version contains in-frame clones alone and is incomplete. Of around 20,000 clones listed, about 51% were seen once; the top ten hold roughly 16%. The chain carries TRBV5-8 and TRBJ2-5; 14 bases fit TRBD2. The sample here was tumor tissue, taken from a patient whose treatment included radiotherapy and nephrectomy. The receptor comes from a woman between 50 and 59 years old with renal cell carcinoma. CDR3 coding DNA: TGTGCCAGCAGCTGGACTAGCGGGGGGGAGACCCAGTACTTC. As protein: CASSWTSGGETQYF.